The T cell receptor beta chain described here comes from a study of OX40 agonist ivuxolimab in advanced cancers. Findings of the study overall: Among the lowest levels of clonal expansion were found in partial responders at 0.1-3.0 mg/kg.

There are a few counts of this clone. Its target is not known. Data came from immunoSEQ multiplex PCR; TCRdb stores just in-frame clones and leaves some out. In the table there are more than 50,000 clones, around 86% of which are singletons. CDR1 and CDR2 from the germline V gene are KGHSH and LQKENI. V lost 10 bases to trimming and J lost 0 bases, with 12 bases between them. The CDR3 is made up of 13 amino acids. Sequencing used CD4+ or CD8+ T cells sorted from blood, obtained in a trial of the OX40 agonist ivuxolimab. The TCR was taken from an adult with an advanced solid tumor such as melanoma, head and neck, liver or kidney cancer. V gene TRBV18 combines with J gene TRBJ1-1; D unresolved. CDR3 residues: CATKTDLNTEAFF. The DNA for the CDR3 is TGTGCCACCAAGACTGACCTGAACACTGAAGCTTTCTTT.